The rows below give T cell receptor beta chains drawn from one sample of a study of blood T cells in healthy people across ages. TCRdb reanalysed the 5' RACE reads using MiXCR and keeps one entry per CDR3 protein. The repertoire consists of 580,000 or so distinct CDR3 sequences, with roughly 43% occurring once and the leading ten covering roughly 24%. Sequenced input: blood. The source is a man older than 75 in good health. CDR3s include the opening cysteine and the closing phenylalanine or tryptophan. Some rows have no size entry. The others give once, few or many, or a class for an expanded clone.

abundance: NA
v_gene: TRBV21-1
CDR3aa: CASSKDRGQYF

abundance: NA
v_gene: TRBV7-2
CDR3aa: CASSSYGPAGGGEQYF

abundance: NA
v_gene: TRBV7-2
CDR3aa: CASSLEWARGEQFF

abundance: NA
v_gene: TRBV25-1
CDR3aa: CASTPSGQGGKLFF

abundance: NA
v_gene: TRBV27
CDR3aa: CASSLSPQSGANVLTF

abundance: few
v_gene: TRBV4-1
CDR3aa: CASSQDFAGPPGANVLTF

abundance: NA
v_gene: TRBV20-1
CDR3aa: CSAGHRGGSSYEQYF

abundance: NA
v_gene: TRBV7-2
CDR3aa: CASGLQGAGANVLTF

abundance: NA
v_gene: TRBV6-5
CDR3aa: CASTTSGGEQYF

abundance: NA
v_gene: TRBV7-2
CDR3aa: CASSFTSGSGGGRADTQYF

abundance: many
v_gene: TRBV6-6
CDR3aa: CASSYSGTDYNEQFF

abundance: many
v_gene: TRBV6-6
CDR3aa: CASSLGQGANEQFF

abundance: NA
v_gene: TRBV20-1
CDR3aa: CSARVFERVSSYNEQFF

abundance: few
v_gene: TRBV7-2
CDR3aa: CASSFRARSSEAFF

abundance: NA
v_gene: TRBV6-7
CDR3aa: CASRLHDSYEQYF

abundance: NA
v_gene: TRBV12-3/TRBV12-4
CDR3aa: CASSFWTGGAFF

abundance: NA
v_gene: TRBV7-2
CDR3aa: CASRTRAGGENIQYF

abundance: many
v_gene: TRBV6-6
CDR3aa: CASSTSGERKTQYF

abundance: few
v_gene: TRBV28
CDR3aa: CASSFGGGRYF

abundance: few
v_gene: TRBV6-6
CDR3aa: CASSSGQPTGYGYTF

abundance: NA
v_gene: TRBV6-6
CDR3aa: CASRLAGASRVLTF

abundance: once
v_gene: TRBV11-2
CDR3aa: CTSSLVARNSYEQYF